This T cell receptor beta chain was documented in a study of cytomegalovirus exposure and HLA in healthy donors. In the PCR, 60 Vbeta and 13 Jbeta primers were used. This table comes from immunoSEQ multiplex PCR, and its TCRdb copy is limited to in-frame clones, with some not included. The sample shows fewer than 250,000 clones, and roughly 0.98% sits with its ten largest clones. A remark on this clone: Its antigen is undetermined.

This CDR3 is built from 12 residues. Losses at the gene ends were 3 bases for V and 15 bases for J; bases not matched to a gene: 8. CDR1 SGHDN and CDR2 FVKESK come from the germline V gene. Study-wide findings and caveats: The study recorded over 150 TCR beta chains that were cytomegalovirus-associated. The likely explanation for a cluster of highly shared sequence variants was sequencing artifact. Donors belonging to an Asian-associated ancestry cluster reportedly showed fewer N-insertions in productive TCRs than the roughly 670-donor mean, according to what a later analysis found.

The chain uses TRBV14 and TRBJ2-1, with 7 bases identical to TRBD2. This TCR derives from a woman younger than 45 in good health and CMV-seropositive. Sequencing was done on a sample of PBMCs. In DNA form, the CDR3 reads TGTGCCAGCAGCCAGGCGGCGGGAGTTGCGTTCTTC. This translates into CASSQAAGVAFF. Filled out from reference TRBV14 and TRBJ2-1, the complete variable domain reads EAGVTQFPSHSVIEKGQTVTLRCDPISGHDNLYWYRRVMGKEIKFLLHFVKESKQDESGMPNNRFLAERTGGTYSTLKVQPAELEDSGVYFCASSQAAGVAFFGPGTRLTVL.